This TCR beta chain was documented in a study of CD8 T cells in ankylosing spondylitis. General observations from the study: A motif of eight highly homologous TCR beta variants was seen as apparently characteristic of ankylosing spondylitis blood.

In the case of this clonotype: What it recognizes is unknown.

TCRdb processed the 5' RACE reads anew with MiXCR; each CDR3 protein has one entry. The data show 650,000 to 800,000 distinct CDR3 sequences, with under 20% seen just once and about 19% held by the top ten. The CDR3 is 14 residues long. V was shortened by 0 bases and J by 6 bases, with 7 bases between the two germline ends. From germline, CDR1 is SGHRS and CDR2 YFSETQ. Sequenced sample: blood, either unsorted or a sorted T cell fraction (not recorded which). The TCR was taken from a male donor with ankylosing spondylitis. V and J are TRBV5-1 and TRBJ1-6; D ambiguous. The CDR3 sequence is CASSLDDGNSPLHF. In DNA form, the CDR3 reads TGCGCCAGCAGCTTGGATGATGGTAATTCACCCCTCCACTTT. Filled out from reference TRBV5-1 and TRBJ1-6, the complete variable domain reads KAGVTQTPRYLIKTRGQQVTLSCSPISGHRSVSWYQQTPGQGLQFLFEYFSETQRNKGNFPGRFSGRQFSNSRSEMNVSTLELGDSALYLCASSLDDGNSPLHFGNGTRLTVT.